Following are 10 T cell receptor beta chains from one sample sequenced in a study of T cell responses to AZD1222 COVID-19 vaccine. Here immunoSEQ multiplex PCR was the method, and the copy in TCRdb shows in-frame clones only, minus some. The table lists approximately 150,000 clones, 85% to 90% of them singletons. Source: peripheral blood, taken on day 0 of AZD1222 vaccination. These receptors originate from an adult in good health.

The chain links TRBV15 to TRBJ1-5; D gene unclear. CDR1 LNHNV and CDR2 YYDKDF come from the germline V gene (reference sequence). The CDR3 extends over 15 amino acids. V lost 1 base to trimming and J lost 0 bases, with 7 bases between them. CDR3 in DNA: TGTGCCACCAGCAGAGTAGGTTCTAGCAATCAGCCCCAGCATTTT. It codes for CATSRVGSSNQPQHF.

The rearrangement uses TRBV3-1 (or the pseudogene TRBV3-2) and TRBJ2-1, with TRBD2 matching 8 bases. Germline CDR1 reads LGHDT; CDR2 reads YNNKEL (reference sequence). The CDR3 contains 16 residues. The V and J ends lost 4 bases and 4 bases, in that order; junction bases with no gene match: 9. CDR3 region: CASSPWGAGAYNEQFF. CDR3 DNA: TGTGCCAGCAGCCCCTGGGGAGCGGGAGCATACAATGAGCAGTTCTTC.

The genes are TRBV11-2 and TRBJ2-7; D is possibly TRBD1 (5 bases). Germline V gene data show CDR1 as SGHAT and CDR2 as FQNNGV. The CDR3 covers 13 residues. Trimming shortened V by 6 bases and J by 0 bases, and 9 bases separated the two germline ends. The CDR3 bases are TGTGCCAGCAGTCGACAGCCCTCCTACGAGCAGTACTTC. Residues: CASSRQPSYEQYF.

This chain connects TRBV19 to TRBJ1-2; a weak D match, TRBD1 (5 bases). This CDR3 region has 14 residues. The V end lost 4 bases, the J end lost 5 bases, and 14 bases lay between the germline ends. Germline CDR1 is LNHDA and CDR2 is SQIVND (reference sequence). The CDR3 is CASSTAQGTYGYTF. CDR3 nucleotide sequence: TGTGCCAGTAGTACTGCCCAGGGCACGTATGGCTACACCTTC.

The chain carries TRBV15 and TRBJ2-7; no definite D call. The CDR3 length is 14 residues. Trimming removed 0 bases at V and 3 bases at J, with 9 bases between. Germline V gives CDR1 LNHNV, CDR2 YYDKDF (reference sequence). CDR3 region: CATSRDRVVYEQYF. DNA of the CDR3: TGTGCCACCAGCAGAGATAGGGTCGTCTACGAGCAGTACTTC. Supplemented by reference TRBV15 and TRBJ2-7, the full variable domain reads DAMVIQNPRYQVTQFGKPVTLSCSQTLNHNVMYWYQQKSSQAPKLLFHYYDKDFNNEADTPDNFQSRRPNTSFCFLDIRSPGLGDTAMYLCATSRDRVVYEQYFGPGTRLTVT.

The DNA of the CDR3 is TGCGCCAGCAGAAGGGGGAACACTGAAGCTTTCTTT. Its translation is CASRRGNTEAFF. The gene calls are TRBV5-1 and TRBJ1-1, with a weak D call TRBD1 (5 bases). The CDR3 has 12 amino acids. The germline CDR1 and CDR2 sequences are SGHRS and YFSETQ. V was pared by 5 bases and J by 1 base, with 6 bases between.

This sequence joins TRBV19 and TRBJ1-5, with D possibly TRBD1 on 5 matching bases. CDR3 length equals 14 residues. Germline CDR1 reads LNHDA; CDR2 reads SQIVND (reference sequence). Trimming removed 4 bases from V and 6 bases from J, with 13 bases in between. CDR3 in DNA: TGTGCCAGTAGTAGAATGGACACGATTCAGCCCCAGCATTTT. Translating it yields CASSRMDTIQPQHF.

This rearrangement joins TRBV19 to TRBJ2-6; 7 nucleotides line up with TRBD1. V dropped 6 bases and J dropped 4; count of bases not matched to a gene: 6. CDR1 is LNHDA and CDR2 is SQIVND in the germline V gene (reference sequence). The CDR3 totals 15 residues. The CDR3 DNA follows: TGTGCCAGTAGGAAGACAGGGACCGGGGCCAACGTCCTGACTTTC. This encodes CASRKTGTGANVLTF.

This chain uses TRBV27 with TRBJ2-2; TRBD2 agrees at 12 bases. Germline CDR1 MNHEY, CDR2 SMNVEV (reference sequence). The CDR3 covers 17 residues. The V gene end was trimmed by 3 bases and the J gene end by 0 bases; junction bases not matched to a gene: 2. CDR3 nucleotides: TGTGCCAGCAGTTTCCGACTAGCGGGGGCGAACACCGGGGAGCTGTTTTTT. Protein: CASSFRLAGANTGELFF.

A few counts support this clone. The V call is TRBV3-1 (or the pseudogene TRBV3-2), the J call TRBJ1-2; D might be TRBD1 (5 bases). V shed 5 bases and J shed 7 bases, with 17 bases lying between them. Germline V gene lookup returns CDR1 LGHDT and CDR2 YNNKEL (reference sequence). CDR3 length equals 14 residues. CDR3 protein: CASSFGWGLGGYTF. The CDR3, as DNA: TGTGCCAGCAGCTTCGGATGGGGCCTGGGTGGCTACACCTTC.